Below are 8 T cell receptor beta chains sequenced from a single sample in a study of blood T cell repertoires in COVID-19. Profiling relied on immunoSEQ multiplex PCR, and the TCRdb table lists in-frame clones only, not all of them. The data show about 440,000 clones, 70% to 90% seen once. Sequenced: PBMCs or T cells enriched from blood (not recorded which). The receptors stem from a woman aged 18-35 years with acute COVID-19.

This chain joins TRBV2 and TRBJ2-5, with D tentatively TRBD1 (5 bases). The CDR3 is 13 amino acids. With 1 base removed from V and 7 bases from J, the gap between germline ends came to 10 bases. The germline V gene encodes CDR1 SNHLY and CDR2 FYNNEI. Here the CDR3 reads CASSEGGRTTQYF. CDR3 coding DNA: TGTGCCAGCAGTGAAGGGGGCAGGACGACCCAGTACTTC.

The CDR3 bases are TGTGCCAGCAGTTTCCGACAGGGGGGTAACGAGCAGTACTTC. It is translated as CASSFRQGGNEQYF. This chain joins TRBV27 and TRBJ2-7, with 9 positions matching TRBD1. Looked up from germline, CDR1 is MNHEY and CDR2 is SMNVEV (reference sequence). The CDR3 sequence is 14 residues long. With 3 bases clipped from V and 5 bases from J, the junction kept 5 bases outside the gene matches.

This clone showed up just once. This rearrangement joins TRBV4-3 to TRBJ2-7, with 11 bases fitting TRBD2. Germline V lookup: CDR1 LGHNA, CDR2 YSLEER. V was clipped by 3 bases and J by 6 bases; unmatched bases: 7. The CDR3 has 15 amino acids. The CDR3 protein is CASSQVLAGVSEQYF. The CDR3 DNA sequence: TGCGCCAGCAGCCAGGTACTAGCGGGAGTTTCCGAGCAGTACTTC.

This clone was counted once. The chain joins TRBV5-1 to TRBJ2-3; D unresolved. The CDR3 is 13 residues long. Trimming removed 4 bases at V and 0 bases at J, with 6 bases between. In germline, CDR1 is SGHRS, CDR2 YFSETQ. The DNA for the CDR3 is TGCGCCAGCAGCCCACATAGCACAGATACGCAGTATTTT. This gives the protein CASSPHSTDTQYF.

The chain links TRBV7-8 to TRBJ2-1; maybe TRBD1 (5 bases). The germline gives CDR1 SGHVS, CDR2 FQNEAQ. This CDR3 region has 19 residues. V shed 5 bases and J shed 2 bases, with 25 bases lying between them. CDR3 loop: CASSISRRVKGIAYNEQFF. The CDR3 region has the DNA TGTGCCAGCAGCATCAGCCGCCGCGTGAAGGGGATCGCCTACAATGAGCAGTTCTTC.

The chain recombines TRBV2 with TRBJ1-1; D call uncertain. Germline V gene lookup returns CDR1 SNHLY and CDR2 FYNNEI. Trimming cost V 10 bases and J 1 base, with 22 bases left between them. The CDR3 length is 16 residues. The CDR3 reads CATHRTGLFGNTEAFF. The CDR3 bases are TGTGCCACCCATAGGACGGGGTTGTTCGGGAACACTGAAGCTTTCTTT.

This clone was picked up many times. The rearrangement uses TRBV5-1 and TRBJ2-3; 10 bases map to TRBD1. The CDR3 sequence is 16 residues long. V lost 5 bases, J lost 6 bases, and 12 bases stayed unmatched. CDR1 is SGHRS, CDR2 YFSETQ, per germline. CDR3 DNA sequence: TGCGCCAGCAGAGAACGTCCGGGACAGGGGAGCGATACGCAGTATTTT. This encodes CASRERPGQGSDTQYF.

As DNA, the CDR3 is TGTGCCAGCAGGACCGACAGCTCCTACGAGCAGTACTTC. This gives the protein CASRTDSSYEQYF. The rearrangement uses TRBV2 and TRBJ2-7, with TRBD1 as a possible D gene (5 bases). V was cut by 6 bases and J by 0 bases, with 9 bases left in between. The germline V gene encodes CDR1 SNHLY and CDR2 FYNNEI. The CDR3 sequence is 13 residues long.